This section outlines one T cell receptor (beta chain) sequence together with its context. Antigen specificity is unknown. V lost 6 bases and J 1 base, leaving 13 bases between the germline ends. The germline V gene encodes CDR1 SNHLY and CDR2 FYNNEI. This CDR3 region has 15 residues. This sample stems from a study of T-cell memory formation after mild COVID-19. The overall study: TCR clusters mostly belonged to single donors. Findings and caveats of the study: Cross-reactive memory seemingly joined, as some responding clones were found in pre-infection memory. CD4+ bias marked clones expanding day 15 to 37, unlike balanced contracting clones.

TCRdb redid the calling of the 5' RACE reads with MiXCR, one entry per CDR3 protein. The data show around 99,000 distinct CDR3 sequences, roughly 14% seen once. This sequence joins TRBV2 and TRBJ2-1; D perhaps matches TRBD2 (6 bases). The sequence came from a man aged 18 to 30 who had mild COVID-19 (a few samples of this study predate the infection). Cell type and time point are not known. Sequenced input: PBMCs or a T cell subset sorted from them (not recorded which). CDR3 sequence reads: CASRDFAGSYNEQFF. The CDR3 DNA reads as TGTGCCAGCAGGGACTTCGCGGGGTCCTACAATGAGCAGTTCTTC. The full variable domain, its missing parts supplied by reference TRBV2 and TRBJ2-1, is EPEVTQTPSHQVTQMGQEVILRCVPISNHLYFYWYRQILGQKVEFLVSFYNNEISEKSEIFDDQFSVERPDGSNFTLKIRSTKLEDSAMYFCASRDFAGSYNEQFFGPGTRLTVL.